The T cell receptor (beta chain) under discussion was sequenced for a study of regulatory T cells in long-lasting Graves disease. Stated time point: persistent/refractory GD, antithyroid drugs over 5 years with positive TRAb. The authors made the TCR library using RNA they extracted from PBMCs. General study results and limits: Compared with new cases, persistent Graves' patients showed reduced TCR diversity.

The CDR3 covers 17 residues. Germline V lookup: CDR1 MNHEY, CDR2 SVGAGI. J gave up 2 bases and V 2 bases, and 10 bases lay outside the gene matches. iRepertoire HTBI primers and Arm-PCR of CDR3 regions built TCR beta libraries. TCRdb independently ran MiXCR on the multiplex PCR reads; one entry per CDR3 protein. The table lists roughly 400,000 distinct CDR3 sequences, 20% to 25% of them singletons. Ten or more counts support this clonotype. The target antigen is unknown. The rearrangement uses TRBV6-5 and TRBJ2-5; the match to TRBD2 covers 8 bases. The input for sequencing was peripheral blood mononuclear cells (PBMCs), taken when the disease was refractory, from a patient treated with antithyroid drugs. This sequence was found in a female donor with Graves disease. The DNA of the CDR3 is TGTGCCAGCAGTTACCCCTCGGCGGGAGGCGATCAAGAGACCCAGTACTTC. It specifies CASSYPSAGGDQETQYF.